This T cell receptor beta chain originates from a study of molecular identifiers for immune sequencing clone quantification. Study-level information: The replicate experiment used RNA from around 20,000 or 99,000 naive CD8 cells. This RNA was split into five aliquots, and four of them were sequenced.

The sample holds a few counts of this clonotype. Its matching antigen is unknown. Study-wide results and limits: Clones above 20 RNA copies contained over 98% of effector molecules but under 1% of naive ones.

J gave up 2 bases and V 7 bases, and 13 bases lay outside the gene matches. The CDR3 consists of 17 residues. CDR1 is MNHEY and CDR2 is SVGEGT in the germline V gene. TCRdb independently ran MiXCR on the PCR reads; one entry per CDR3 protein. The table lists hundreds of thousands of distinct CDR3 sequences, 24% of them singletons. The sequencing sample was made of naive CD8+ T cells from blood, with Jurkat cell RNA spiked in. The subset denotes: FACS-sorted CD8+CD4-CCR7+CD45RA+ naive T cells. The rearrangement uses TRBV6-2 or TRBV6-3 and TRBJ2-3, with 9 bases identical to TRBD1. This receptor was obtained from a human donor in good health. Some libraries in this study had Jurkat cell RNA spiked in. The DNA for the CDR3 is TGTGCCAGCACTACACATGCGAGGGACAGGGCCACAGATACGCAGTATTTT. This gives the protein CASTTHARDRATDTQYF.